These T cell receptor beta chains were read from a single sample in a study of cytomegalovirus exposure and HLA in healthy donors. Sequencing used immunoSEQ multiplex PCR; TCRdb keeps in-frame clones, though not all of them. The sample lists about 130,000 clones, approximately 74% occurring once. The specimen was PBMCs. The receptors stem from a man aged 35 to 55 in good health and CMV-seropositive. Each CDR3 is given with its conserved first and last residue. A D gene is named only where the DNA matches it firmly. Where a row states a size, it is once, few, many or the class of an expanded clone; other rows omit it.

V gene: TRBV27
D gene: .
clone size: .
J gene: TRBJ2-7
CDR3 protein: CASSQGSPYEQYF
CDR3 DNA: TGTGCCAGCAGCCAGGGATCCCCCTACGAGCAGTACTTC

V gene: TRBV2
D gene: TRBD2
clone size: few
J gene: TRBJ2-5
CDR3 protein: CASSGPYRFTSGRKTQYF
CDR3 DNA: TGTGCCAGCAGCGGGCCATATAGGTTTACTAGCGGGAGAAAGACCCAGTACTTC

V gene: TRBV18
D gene: .
clone size: once
J gene: TRBJ1-1
CDR3 protein: CASSPPQGKAFF
CDR3 DNA: TGTGCCAGCTCACCACCGCAGGGCAAAGCTTTCTTT

V gene: TRBV5-8
D gene: .
clone size: .
J gene: TRBJ2-4
CDR3 protein: CASSLEGGAPSDLAKNIQYF
CDR3 DNA: TGTGCCAGCAGCTTGGAAGGCGGGGCCCCGAGCGACCTAGCCAAAAACATTCAGTACTTC

V gene: TRBV7-9
D gene: TRBD2
clone size: few
J gene: TRBJ2-3
CDR3 protein: CASSVASGTSGLDTQYF
CDR3 DNA: TGTGCCAGCAGCGTTGCCTCCGGGACTAGCGGGTTAGATACGCAGTATTTT

V gene: TRBV4-1
D gene: TRBD2
clone size: .
J gene: TRBJ2-1
CDR3 protein: CASSPFAGGQVNEQFF
CDR3 DNA: TGCGCCAGCAGCCCCTTCGCGGGAGGCCAGGTCAATGAGCAGTTCTTC

V gene: TRBV19
D gene: .
clone size: .
J gene: TRBJ2-1
CDR3 protein: CASSFRGFEQFF
CDR3 DNA: TGTGCCAGTAGTTTTAGAGGGTTTGAGCAGTTCTTC

V gene: TRBV29-1
D gene: TRBD1
clone size: .
J gene: TRBJ2-7
CDR3 protein: CSVVPGQGGEQYF
CDR3 DNA: TGCAGCGTCGTACCGGGACAGGGGGGCGAGCAGTACTTC

V gene: TRBV6-5
D gene: .
clone size: .
J gene: TRBJ2-1
CDR3 protein: CASSYSQGGYNEQFF
CDR3 DNA: TGTGCCAGCAGTTATTCTCAGGGGGGCTACAATGAGCAGTTCTTC

V gene: TRBV28
D gene: .
clone size: .
J gene: TRBJ1-1
CDR3 protein: CASSPLDRLNTEAFF
CDR3 DNA: TGTGCCAGCAGCCCCTTAGACAGATTGAACACTGAAGCTTTCTTT

V gene: TRBV2
D gene: TRBD1
clone size: .
J gene: TRBJ2-3
CDR3 protein: CASDQTGEYTDTQYF
CDR3 DNA: TGTGCCAGCGACCAGACAGGGGAATACACAGATACGCAGTATTTT

V gene: TRBV7-8
D gene: .
clone size: .
J gene: TRBJ2-2
CDR3 protein: CASRGGQVNTGELFF
CDR3 DNA: TGTGCCAGCAGGGGAGGACAAGTGAACACCGGGGAGCTGTTTTTT

V gene: TRBV30
D gene: TRBD2
clone size: .
J gene: TRBJ2-3
CDR3 protein: CAWSRRGGDTQYF
CDR3 DNA: TGTGCCTGGAGCCGCCGGGGGGGAGATACGCAGTATTTT

V gene: TRBV28
D gene: .
clone size: .
J gene: TRBJ2-5
CDR3 protein: CASAHQGLLETQYF
CDR3 DNA: TGTGCCAGCGCCCACCAGGGATTGTTGGAGACCCAGTACTTC

V gene: TRBV28
D gene: TRBD1
clone size: .
J gene: TRBJ2-1
CDR3 protein: CASTTGQGSYNEQFF
CDR3 DNA: TGTGCCAGCACCACCGGACAGGGGTCGTACAATGAGCAGTTCTTC

V gene: TRBV7-3
D gene: .
clone size: .
J gene: TRBJ1-1
CDR3 protein: CASRSNAGGNTEAFF
CDR3 DNA: TGTGCCAGCAGATCGAATGCGGGGGGCAACACTGAAGCTTTCTTT

V gene: TRBV5-6
D gene: TRBD1
clone size: .
J gene: TRBJ1-5
CDR3 protein: CASSFRTGYSQPQHF
CDR3 DNA: TGTGCCAGCAGCTTCCGGACAGGGTACAGTCAGCCCCAGCATTTT

V gene: TRBV28
D gene: .
clone size: .
J gene: TRBJ1-1
CDR3 protein: CASNERVTEAFF
CDR3 DNA: TGTGCCAGCAACGAGAGGGTCACTGAAGCTTTCTTT

V gene: TRBV5-1
D gene: TRBD1
clone size: .
J gene: TRBJ2-7
CDR3 protein: CASNLDRGFDEQYF
CDR3 DNA: TGCGCCAGCAACCTAGACAGGGGGTTCGACGAGCAGTACTTC

V gene: TRBV27
D gene: .
clone size: .
J gene: TRBJ1-5
CDR3 protein: CASSRAGEPQHF
CDR3 DNA: TGTGCCAGCAGTCGCGCCGGGGAGCCCCAGCATTTT

V gene: TRBV7-9
D gene: TRBD1
clone size: few
J gene: TRBJ2-7
CDR3 protein: CASSLGGTGPPHEQYF
CDR3 DNA: TGTGCCAGCAGCTTAGGGGGGACAGGGCCCCCCCACGAGCAGTACTTC

V gene: TRBV28
D gene: .
clone size: .
J gene: TRBJ2-7
CDR3 protein: CASGRGRSSYEQYF
CDR3 DNA: TGTGCCAGCGGCAGAGGGAGAAGCTCCTACGAGCAGTACTTC

V gene: TRBV6-5
D gene: .
clone size: few
J gene: TRBJ1-2
CDR3 protein: CASSYGESYGYTF
CDR3 DNA: TGTGCCAGCAGTTACGGGGAGAGCTATGGCTACACCTTC

V gene: TRBV19
D gene: TRBD2
clone size: .
J gene: TRBJ2-1
CDR3 protein: CASRRGVSYNEQFF
CDR3 DNA: TGTGCCAGTAGACGGGGGGTCTCCTACAATGAGCAGTTCTTC

V gene: TRBV28
D gene: TRBD1
clone size: .
J gene: TRBJ1-6
CDR3 protein: CASIPGTGGRNSPLHF
CDR3 DNA: TGTGCCAGCATCCCTGGGACAGGGGGCCGAAATTCACCCCTCCACTTT

V gene: TRBV5-4
D gene: TRBD1
clone size: .
J gene: TRBJ2-1
CDR3 protein: CASSRPGQTSDEQFF
CDR3 DNA: TGTGCCAGCAGCCGACCGGGACAGACCTCGGATGAGCAGTTCTTC

V gene: TRBV28
D gene: TRBD1
clone size: .
J gene: TRBJ2-7
CDR3 protein: CASSSSDRDLQEQYF
CDR3 DNA: TGTGCCAGCAGTTCCTCAGACAGGGACCTACAGGAGCAGTACTTC

V gene: TRBV7-9
D gene: .
clone size: few
J gene: TRBJ1-1
CDR3 protein: CASSLSGRQDTEAFF
CDR3 DNA: TGTGCCAGCAGCTTAAGCGGGAGACAGGACACTGAAGCTTTCTTT

V gene: TRBV15
D gene: .
clone size: once
J gene: TRBJ1-2
CDR3 protein: CATSRPREFGYGYTF
CDR3 DNA: TGTGCCACCAGCAGACCAAGGGAGTTCGGATATGGCTACACCTTC

V gene: TRBV6-5
D gene: TRBD1
clone size: .
J gene: TRBJ2-5
CDR3 protein: CASRADRGFMETQYF
CDR3 DNA: TGTGCCAGCAGGGCAGACAGGGGGTTTATGGAGACCCAGTACTTC

V gene: TRBV5-6
D gene: TRBD1
clone size: .
J gene: TRBJ2-5
CDR3 protein: CASSLFRGTETQYF
CDR3 DNA: TGTGCCAGCAGCTTGTTCAGGGGGACAGAGACCCAGTACTTC

V gene: TRBV6-5
D gene: .
clone size: .
J gene: TRBJ2-3
CDR3 protein: CASSYEAFTDTQYF
CDR3 DNA: TGTGCCAGCAGTTACGAGGCTTTCACAGATACGCAGTATTTT

V gene: TRBV5-1
D gene: TRBD1
clone size: few
J gene: TRBJ2-3
CDR3 protein: CASSPDRTDTQYF
CDR3 DNA: TGCGCCAGCAGCCCGGACAGGACGGATACGCAGTATTTT

V gene: TRBV7-8
D gene: .
clone size: .
J gene: TRBJ2-1
CDR3 protein: CASSPAEGSYNEQFF
CDR3 DNA: TGTGCCAGCAGCCCTGCCGAGGGCTCCTACAATGAGCAGTTCTTC

V gene: TRBV6-1
D gene: TRBD1
clone size: .
J gene: TRBJ1-1
CDR3 protein: CASSEQGGLNTEAFF
CDR3 DNA: TGTGCCAGCAGTGAACAAGGGGGCCTGAACACTGAAGCTTTCTTT

V gene: TRBV19
D gene: .
clone size: .
J gene: TRBJ1-1
CDR3 protein: CASSITDGTEAFF
CDR3 DNA: TGTGCCAGTAGTATAACAGACGGCACTGAAGCTTTCTTT

V gene: TRBV28
D gene: .
clone size: few
J gene: TRBJ2-2
CDR3 protein: CASSSPGTSNTGELFF
CDR3 DNA: TGTGCCAGCAGCTCGCCCGGGACTTCAAACACCGGGGAGCTGTTTTTT

V gene: TRBV5-8
D gene: .
clone size: .
J gene: TRBJ2-2
CDR3 protein: CASSYNMAGTGELFF
CDR3 DNA: TGTGCCAGCAGTTACAACATGGCAGGCACCGGGGAGCTGTTTTTT

V gene: TRBV29-1
D gene: TRBD1
clone size: .
J gene: TRBJ2-1
CDR3 protein: CSVLGQGRSYNEQFF
CDR3 DNA: TGCAGCGTCCTCGGACAGGGCAGATCCTACAATGAGCAGTTCTTC

V gene: TRBV2
D gene: TRBD1
clone size: .
J gene: TRBJ1-1
CDR3 protein: CASSSDRAEAFF
CDR3 DNA: TGTGCCAGCAGTAGCGACAGGGCTGAAGCTTTCTTT

V gene: TRBV7-9
D gene: TRBD1
clone size: few
J gene: TRBJ1-1
CDR3 protein: CASSPQGLTGVDEAFF
CDR3 DNA: TGTGCCAGCAGCCCCCAGGGCCTAACAGGGGTAGATGAAGCTTTCTTT

V gene: TRBV5-1
D gene: .
clone size: few
J gene: TRBJ2-7
CDR3 protein: CASSLERINYEQYF
CDR3 DNA: TGCGCCAGCAGCTTGGAGAGAATCAACTACGAGCAGTACTTC

V gene: TRBV5-4
D gene: TRBD1
clone size: few
J gene: TRBJ1-4
CDR3 protein: CASSHRGKATNEKLFF
CDR3 DNA: TGTGCCAGCAGCCACAGGGGGAAGGCAACTAATGAAAAACTGTTTTTT

V gene: TRBV18
D gene: TRBD1
clone size: .
J gene: TRBJ2-7
CDR3 protein: CASSPLTSGQGGYEQYF
CDR3 DNA: TGTGCCAGCTCACCACTTACGTCGGGACAGGGTGGGTACGAGCAGTACTTC

V gene: TRBV5-1
D gene: .
clone size: once
J gene: TRBJ1-2
CDR3 protein: CASSLEVAGGNYGYTF
CDR3 DNA: TGCGCCAGCAGCTTGGAGGTCGCAGGAGGGAACTATGGCTACACCTTC

V gene: TRBV6-6
D gene: TRBD1
clone size: once
J gene: TRBJ1-5
CDR3 protein: CASSYSPTGGRQPQHF
CDR3 DNA: TGTGCCAGCAGTTACTCGCCTACAGGGGGGAGGCAGCCCCAGCATTTT

V gene: TRBV6-6
D gene: TRBD2
clone size: .
J gene: TRBJ2-7
CDR3 protein: CASSYSASGNYEQYF
CDR3 DNA: TGTGCCAGCAGTTACTCTGCTAGCGGAAACTACGAGCAGTACTTC

V gene: TRBV14
D gene: TRBD2
clone size: .
J gene: TRBJ2-1
CDR3 protein: CASSQALRAGGSNEQFF
CDR3 DNA: TGTGCCAGCAGCCAAGCATTACGAGCGGGAGGGTCCAATGAGCAGTTCTTC

V gene: TRBV6-4
D gene: TRBD1
clone size: .
J gene: TRBJ1-5
CDR3 protein: CASNKPAARGRQPQHF
CDR3 DNA: TGTGCCAGCAATAAGCCCGCCGCCAGGGGGCGCCAGCCCCAGCATTTT

V gene: TRBV10-1
D gene: .
clone size: .
J gene: TRBJ1-2
CDR3 protein: CASRPSGRFYGYTF
CDR3 DNA: TGCGCCAGCAGACCCAGCGGCAGGTTCTATGGCTACACCTTC

V gene: TRBV27
D gene: .
clone size: .
J gene: TRBJ2-3
CDR3 protein: CATGLGGTDTQYF
CDR3 DNA: TGTGCCACCGGACTGGGTGGCACAGATACGCAGTATTTT

V gene: TRBV15
D gene: .
clone size: few
J gene: TRBJ2-3
CDR3 protein: CATSRDSAGFTDTQYF
CDR3 DNA: TGTGCCACCAGCAGAGATTCCGCGGGTTTCACAGATACGCAGTATTTT

V gene: TRBV5-4
D gene: TRBD1
clone size: .
J gene: TRBJ2-7
CDR3 protein: CASSIDRGPPYEQYF
CDR3 DNA: TGTGCCAGCAGCATAGACAGGGGGCCCCCCTACGAGCAGTACTTC

V gene: TRBV29-1
D gene: .
clone size: .
J gene: TRBJ1-1
CDR3 protein: CSVDPVMNTEAFF
CDR3 DNA: TGCAGCGTTGATCCAGTTATGAACACTGAAGCTTTCTTT

V gene: TRBV5-4
D gene: .
clone size: .
J gene: TRBJ2-5
CDR3 protein: CASSFEPRETQYF
CDR3 DNA: TGTGCCAGCAGCTTCGAGCCGAGGGAGACCCAGTACTTC